This T cell receptor beta chain was captured in a study of beta chain features in type 1 diabetes. Looking at the study overall: Sorted cells numbering some 110 million were examined across all samples. Study-level findings and limits: Type 1 diabetes patients had TCRB CDR3s that were shorter (moderately but significantly so) in all four CD4+ subsets. A greater similarity of naive, central memory and Treg TCRB repertoires was seen among patients than among healthy donors.

This clone has a handful of counts. Antigen unknown. Sorting produced populations that all topped 95% purity. Of the isolated RNA, all was reverse transcribed, and so the sequenced material was expressed TCRB transcripts. Some 3.8 million reads, on average, came from each naive, central memory and regulatory T cell sample. TCRdb keeps only in-frame clones here, not all; method: immunoSEQ multiplex PCR. The profile shows about 240,000 clones, about 15% of them singletons. Trimming at V came to 2 bases and at J to 5 bases, leaving 4 bases not matched to a gene. CDR3 length: 15 amino acids. CDR1 and CDR2 from the germline V gene are SNHLY and FYNNEI.

The chain combines TRBV2 with TRBJ1-4; 8 bases match TRBD1. Sequencing was performed on naive CD4+ T cells from blood. The clonotype was recovered from a man aged 25 to 40 with type 1 diabetes. The CDR3 loop reads CASSEQGALNEKLFF. CDR3 bases: TGTGCCAGCAGTGAACAGGGGGCGTTGAATGAAAAACTGTTTTTT. The full variable domain, rest sourced from reference TRBV2 and TRBJ1-4, is EPEVTQTPSHQVTQMGQEVILRCVPISNHLYFYWYRQILGQKVEFLVSFYNNEISEKSEIFDDQFSVERPDGSNFTLKIRSTKLEDSAMYFCASSEQGALNEKLFFGSGTQLSVL.